This T cell receptor (beta chain) originates from a study of CD8+ T cells in alopecia areata. The wider study: The drug, oral tofacitinib, was given to treated patients at 5 to 10 mg twice daily. Overall study findings and caveats: Normal scalp showed lower clonality than lesional scalp, especially alopecia totalis/universalis.

RNA was isolated and reverse transcribed to cDNA, the sequencing template. TCRdb keeps only in-frame clones here, not all; method: immunoSEQ multiplex PCR. The sample lists some 170,000 clones; less than 80% were seen once. The CDR3 has 15 residues. Germline loops: CDR1 PRHDT, CDR2 FYEKMQ (reference sequence). V lost 5 bases to trimming and J lost 2 bases; unmatched junction nucleotides: 5. Details on this clone: The antigen is not known.

Investigators sorted PBMCs to obtain both CD4+ and CD8+ T cells. The chain is built from TRBV13 and TRBJ2-3; 9 nucleotides align to TRBD1. This material consisted of CD8+ T cells sorted from blood, taken at week 0. The TCR sequence derives from a human donor with alopecia areata. The chain's CDR3 is CASSTRTGDTDTQYF. The CDR3 DNA reads as TGTGCCAGCAGCACAAGGACAGGGGACACAGATACGCAGTATTTT.